Detailed here is one T cell receptor beta chain. The data were taken from a study of blood T cell repertoires in COVID-19. The wider study: The United States, Italy and Spain provided the acute and convalescent COVID-19 samples. PBMCs, B-cell-depleted T cells, or T cells were the source of the cDNA or gDNA that made up the material.

Between the trimmed V and J ends, which lost 2 bases and 2 bases, there was a span of 11 bases. Per germline, CDR1 SGHNT and CDR2 YYREEE (reference sequence). The CDR3 sequence is 15 residues long. Per the original methods: Reference gene primer amplification in the assay estimated nucleated cell counts. Clones were sequenced by immunoSEQ multiplex PCR, and TCRdb holds only the in-frame ones, with some missing. The V and J calls and clone size are taken from that table; D and trimming were inferred from the DNA. The table has 99,000 or so clones, roughly 84% seen once; the top ten hold 10% to 15%. The receptor was derived from a woman aged 55-69 years in a cohort sampled during active or convalescent COVID-19. The sequenced sample was peripheral blood. V gene TRBV5-4 combines with J gene TRBJ2-1; TRBD1 might be the D (6 bases). The DNA for the CDR3 is TGTGCCAGCAGCTTCGGGACACCTACCTACAATGAGCAGTTCTTC. Translating gives CASSFGTPTYNEQFF.